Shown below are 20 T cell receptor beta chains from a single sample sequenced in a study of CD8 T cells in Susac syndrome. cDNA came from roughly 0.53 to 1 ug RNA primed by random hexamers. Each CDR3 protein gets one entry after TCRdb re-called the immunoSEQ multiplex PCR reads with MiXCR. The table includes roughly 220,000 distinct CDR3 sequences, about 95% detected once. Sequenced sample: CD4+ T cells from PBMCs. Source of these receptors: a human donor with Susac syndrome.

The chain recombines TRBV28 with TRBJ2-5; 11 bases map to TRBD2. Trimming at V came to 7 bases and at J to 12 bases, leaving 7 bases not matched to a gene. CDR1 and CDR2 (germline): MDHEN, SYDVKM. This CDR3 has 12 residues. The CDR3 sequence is CASKDLAGGEYF. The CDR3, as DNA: TGTGCCAGCAAGGACTTAGCGGGGGGGGAGTACTTC.

This CDR3 reads CASSQVKTRGNEQFF. The CDR3, as DNA: TGCGCCAGCAGCCAAGTTAAGACCCGGGGCAATGAGCAGTTCTTC. The chain has TRBV4-3 and TRBJ2-1, with D possibly being TRBD2 (5 bases). This CDR3 has 15 amino acids. CDR1 is LGHNA and CDR2 is YSLEER in the germline V gene. The V end was cut by 1 base, the J end by 6 bases, with 13 bases between.

The CDR3 nucleotides read TGTGCCAGCAAAAAAGGCGGGGACTATGGCTACACCTTC. It codes for CASKKGGDYGYTF. The chain is built from TRBV27 and TRBJ1-2; no reliable D call. The CDR3 runs 13 residues. Trimming cost V 7 bases and J 3 bases, with 12 bases left between them. The germline V gene encodes CDR1 MNHEY and CDR2 SMNVEV (reference sequence).

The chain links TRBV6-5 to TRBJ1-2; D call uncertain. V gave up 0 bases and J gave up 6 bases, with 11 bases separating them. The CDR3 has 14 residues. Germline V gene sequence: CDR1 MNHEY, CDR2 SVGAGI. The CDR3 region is CASSYSAVSDGYTF. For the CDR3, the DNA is TGTGCCAGCAGTTACTCTGCAGTTTCAGATGGCTACACCTTC.

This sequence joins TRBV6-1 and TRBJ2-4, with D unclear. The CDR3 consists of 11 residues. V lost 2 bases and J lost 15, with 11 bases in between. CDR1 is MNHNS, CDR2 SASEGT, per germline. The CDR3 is CASSESWLGYF. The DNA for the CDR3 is TGTGCCAGCAGTGAAAGCTGGTTAGGGTACTTC.

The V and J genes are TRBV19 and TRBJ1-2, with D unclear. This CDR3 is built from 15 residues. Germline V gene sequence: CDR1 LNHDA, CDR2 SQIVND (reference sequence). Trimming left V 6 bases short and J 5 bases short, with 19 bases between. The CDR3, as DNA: TGTGCCAGTAGCCGTCTAGCGGAAAATCTTTATGGCTACACCTTC. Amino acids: CASSRLAENLYGYTF.

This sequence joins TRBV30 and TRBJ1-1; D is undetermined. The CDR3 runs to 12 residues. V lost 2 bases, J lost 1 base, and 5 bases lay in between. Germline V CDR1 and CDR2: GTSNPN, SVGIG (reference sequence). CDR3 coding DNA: TGTGCCTGGAGTACGACGAACACTGAAGCTTTCTTT. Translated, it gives CAWSTTNTEAFF.

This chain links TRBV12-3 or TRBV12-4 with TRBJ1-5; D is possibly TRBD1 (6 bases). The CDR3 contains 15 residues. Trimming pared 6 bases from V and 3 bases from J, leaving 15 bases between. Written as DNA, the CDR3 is TGTGCCAGCAGCGGTCCCAGGGGTTACAATCAGCCCCAGCATTTT. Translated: CASSGPRGYNQPQHF.

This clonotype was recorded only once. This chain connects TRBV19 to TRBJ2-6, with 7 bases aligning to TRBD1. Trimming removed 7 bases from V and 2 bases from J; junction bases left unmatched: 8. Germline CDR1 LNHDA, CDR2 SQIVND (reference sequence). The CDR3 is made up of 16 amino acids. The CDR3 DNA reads TGTGCCAGTACCACCCGGGACAGACCTGGGGCCAACGTCCTGACTTTC. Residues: CASTTRDRPGANVLTF.

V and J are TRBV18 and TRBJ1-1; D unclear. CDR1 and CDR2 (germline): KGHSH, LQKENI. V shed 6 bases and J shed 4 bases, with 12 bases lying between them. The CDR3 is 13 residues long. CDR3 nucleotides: TGTGCCAGCTCTTCGGGCGTGGGCACTGAAGCTTTCTTT. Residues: CASSSGVGTEAFF.

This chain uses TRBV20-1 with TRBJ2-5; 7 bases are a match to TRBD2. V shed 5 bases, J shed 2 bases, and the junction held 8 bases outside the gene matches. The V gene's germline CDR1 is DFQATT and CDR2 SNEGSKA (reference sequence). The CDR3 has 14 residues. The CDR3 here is CSALLGSGQETQYF. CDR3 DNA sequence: TGCAGTGCTCTCCTGGGTAGCGGGCAAGAGACCCAGTACTTC.

CDR3 bases: TGTGCCAGCAGCGCCAGGGGGCTCGCTAACTATGGCTACACCTTC. It codes for CASSARGLANYGYTF. This chain connects TRBV9 to TRBJ1-2; TRBD1 aligns across 8 bases. J lost 0 bases, V lost 3 bases, and 4 bases had no gene match. CDR1 and CDR2 from the germline V gene are SGDLS and YYNGEE. The CDR3 length is 15 residues. The full variable domain, rest sourced from reference TRBV9 and TRBJ1-2, is DSGVTQTPKHLITATGQRVTLRCSPRSGDLSVYWYQQSLDQGLQFLIQYYNGEERAKGNILERFSAQQFPDLHSELNLSSLELGDSALYFCASSARGLANYGYTFGSGTRLTVV.

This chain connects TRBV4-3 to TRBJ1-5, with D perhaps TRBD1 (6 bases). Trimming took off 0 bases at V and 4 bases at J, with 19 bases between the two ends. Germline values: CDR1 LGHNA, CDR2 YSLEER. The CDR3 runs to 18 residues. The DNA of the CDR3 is TGCGCCAGCAGCCAAGATACAGGGACGGCAACCGCAAATCAGCCCCAGCATTTT. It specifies CASSQDTGTATANQPQHF.

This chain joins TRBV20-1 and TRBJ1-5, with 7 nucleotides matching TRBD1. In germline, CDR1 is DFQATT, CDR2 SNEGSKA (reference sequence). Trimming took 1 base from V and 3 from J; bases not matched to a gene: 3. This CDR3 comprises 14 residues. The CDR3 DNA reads TGCAGTGCTAGAGGTGACAGGGACAATCAGCCCCAGCATTTT. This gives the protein CSARGDRDNQPQHF.

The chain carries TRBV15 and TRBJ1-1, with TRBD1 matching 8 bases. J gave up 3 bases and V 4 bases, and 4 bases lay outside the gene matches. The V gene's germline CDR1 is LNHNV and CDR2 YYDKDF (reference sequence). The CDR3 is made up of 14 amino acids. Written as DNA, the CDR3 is TGTGCCACCAGCACTAACAGGGGGGACACTGAAGCTTTCTTT. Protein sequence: CATSTNRGDTEAFF.

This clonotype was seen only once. The CDR3 region has the DNA TGTGCCAGCAGCTTATCGGTCTACCCCCTCCACTTT. Protein product: CASSLSVYPLHF. The chain links TRBV11-2 to TRBJ1-6; D remains ambiguous. This CDR3 has 12 amino acids. V was shortened by 2 bases and J by 13 bases, with 9 bases between the two germline ends. Germline CDR1 SGHAT, CDR2 FQNNGV.

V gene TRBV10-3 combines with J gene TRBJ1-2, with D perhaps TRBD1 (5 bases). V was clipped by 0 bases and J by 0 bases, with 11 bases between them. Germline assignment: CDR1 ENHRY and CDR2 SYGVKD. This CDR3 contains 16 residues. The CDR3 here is CAISESSGRTNYGYTF. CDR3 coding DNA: TGTGCCATCAGTGAGTCCTCGGGACGGACTAACTATGGCTACACCTTC.

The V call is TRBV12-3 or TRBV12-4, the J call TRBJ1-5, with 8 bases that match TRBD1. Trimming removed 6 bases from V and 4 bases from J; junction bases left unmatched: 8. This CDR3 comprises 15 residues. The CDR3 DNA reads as TGTGCCAGCAGCCTGACTGGGGACAGGAATCAGCCCCAGCATTTT. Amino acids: CASSLTGDRNQPQHF.

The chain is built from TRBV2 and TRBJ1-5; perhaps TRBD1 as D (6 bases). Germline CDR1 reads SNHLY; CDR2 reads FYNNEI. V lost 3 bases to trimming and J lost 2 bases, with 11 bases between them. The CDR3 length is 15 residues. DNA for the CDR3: TGTGCCAGCAGTGAGGCCAGGGGCGGCAATCAGCCCCAGCATTTT. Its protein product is CASSEARGGNQPQHF.

The CDR3: CSVTTSGGRADTQYF. The CDR3 DNA reads TGCAGCGTGACAACTAGCGGGGGTAGGGCAGATACGCAGTATTTT. The chain joins TRBV29-1 to TRBJ2-3, with TRBD2 identical over 11 bases. The CDR3 loop spans 15 amino acids. Germline V gene lookup returns CDR1 SQVTM and CDR2 ANQGSEA. The V gene end was trimmed by 6 bases and the J gene end by 4 bases; junction bases not matched to a gene: 9.